This entry features one T cell receptor beta chain sequence. Its recognized antigen is unknown. The sample holds no much larger clone one base away, and base qualities are not on file. On a MiSeq, deep resolution sequencing aimed for a depth between 1 in 1 million and 1 in 200,000 T cells, with each clonotype covered around 9.2x on average. The immunoSEQ hsTCRB Kit was used to generate TCR beta libraries. The original pipeline was this. ImmunoSEQ Data Assistant and ImmunoSEQ Analyzer were used for data analysis, and V, D and J genes were assigned according to IMGT definitions. Clonality, with values ranging from 0 to 1, was calculated as one minus the normalized Shannon entropy of productive rearrangement frequencies. Only overrepresented clonotypes making up at least 0.05% of each patient's repertoire were included in the public clonotype analysis. Some 13 age-matched healthy donor repertoires from immuneACCESS were used as controls for clonality. What TCRdb holds here is the immuneACCESS table cut down to in-frame rearrangements. Part of the clones is not present; checked against another copy, under half of the missing clones reflect an unresolved V gene, and the others are unexplained. That table furnishes V, J and clone size, whereas the DNA furnished D and trimming. The sample contains about 160,000 clones, under 90% of them found a single time. The ten largest clones capture about 4.6% of the sample.

This entry belongs to a study of cytotoxic CD8 clonotypes in ibrutinib-treated CLL (dated by TCRdb to 2020 to 2023). For the study in its entirety: The cohort had over ten relapsed/refractory and more than 14 treatment-naive patients; some 17 were IGHV unmutated. Partial responses were observed in 24 patients and complete responses in 2; after a median follow-up of around 64 months, remission was maintained in approximately 15 patients and progression was observed in around twelve. The response samples were drawn at a median of approximately 11 months into treatment, with a range of about 6 to 36 months. Samples averaged roughly 280,000 productive templates and 90,000 to 100,000 productive rearrangements. Of the 70 to 100 people in the trial, around 25 had longitudinal samples available. Cryopreserved peripheral blood mononuclear cells were obtained prior to treatment, at the time of response, and at either disease progression or sustained remission. All remission and progressive disease samples were collected while patients were still receiving ibrutinib.

Compared with germline, V lacks 1 base and J lacks 2 bases; bases without a gene match: 6. From cysteine to phenylalanine, the CDR3 is 17 amino acids long. CDR3 DNA is the only sequence kept; it has 51 bases, read in frame from the first base. The germline V gene provides CDR1 SGHTA and CDR2 FQGNSA. Here is what the overall study found, with its caveats: Clonality increased at ibrutinib response, stayed stable in sustained remission, and fell back toward baseline at progression. Sustained-remission and progressing patients did not have matched sampling times, and lymph node repertoires were not examined. Public clonotypes were found to be uncommon and were observed to contract or remain stable during treatment; the increase in clonality was shown to reflect expansion of private clonotypes at ibrutinib response. Baseline clonality exceeded that of age-matched healthy donors and correlated strongly with circulating CD8+ T-cell counts.

This specimen's time point label, interpreted: 20 to 25 months on ibrutinib. Approximately 2 micrograms of genomic DNA were extracted from cryopreserved PBMCs for TCR beta library preparation. Longitudinal blood samples from CLL patients receiving ibrutinib monotherapy were subjected to high-throughput TCR beta sequencing. The patients took part in an open-label, single-center phase 2 trial of ibrutinib monotherapy. The chain employs TRBV7-2 and TRBJ1-3; 9 bases in the middle match TRBD1. This sequence originates from a human donor with chronic lymphocytic leukemia. The sequencing here drew on PBMCs, taken after 24 months of ibrutinib treatment. The nucleotides are TGTGCCAGCAGCTTAGGGGGACAGGGTCTGGCTGGAAACACCATATATTTT. This is translated as CASSLGGQGLAGNTIYF. With the portions outside the CDR3 filled from the reference TRBV7-2 and TRBJ1-3 genes, the complete variable region becomes GAGVSQSPSNKVTEKGKDVELRCDPISGHTALYWYRQSLGQGLEFLIYFQGNSAPDKSGLPSDRFSAERTGGSVSTLTIQRTQQEDSAVYLCASSLGGQGLAGNTIYFGEGSWLTVV.